Shown below are 11 T cell receptor beta chains from a single sample sequenced in a study of T cell responses to AZD1222 COVID-19 vaccine. This table comes from immunoSEQ multiplex PCR, and its TCRdb copy is limited to in-frame clones, with some not included. This sample has fewer than 200,000 clones, with 90% to 95% found just once. Here the sequenced sample was peripheral blood, taken 28 days after the second AZD1222 dose. The receptor source for this set is an adult who received the AZD1222 COVID-19 vaccine.

The chain joins TRBV19 to TRBJ1-1, with 7 nucleotides matching TRBD1. Germline V gene lookup returns CDR1 LNHDA and CDR2 SQIVND (reference sequence). The CDR3 runs to 14 residues. Trimming took 3 bases from V and 2 from J; bases not matched to a gene: 3. This CDR3 is CASSIRQGNTEAFF. For the CDR3, the DNA is TGTGCCAGTAGTATTCGACAGGGAAACACTGAAGCTTTCTTT.

This chain uses TRBV12-3 or TRBV12-4 with TRBJ1-5; D may be TRBD1 (5 bases). V lost 6 bases, J lost 6 bases, and 12 bases lay in between. The CDR3 contains 13 residues. The CDR3 nucleotides read TGTGCCAGCAGGGTATCCGGGACTCAGCCCCAGCATTTT. Translating it yields CASRVSGTQPQHF.

The chain couples TRBV27 to TRBJ1-2, with 9 positions matching TRBD1. With 7 bases clipped from V and 0 bases from J, the junction kept 18 bases outside the gene matches. Per the germline V gene, CDR1 is MNHEY and CDR2 is SMNVEV (reference sequence). The CDR3 consists of 19 residues. DNA for the CDR3: TGTGCCAGCAATTCCGACCCCCCGGGACAGGGAGCGCCTAACTATGGCTACACCTTC. Translated, it gives CASNSDPPGQGAPNYGYTF.

The chain is built from TRBV7-2 and TRBJ2-7; TRBD1 aligns across 8 bases. Germline V gene sequence: CDR1 SGHTA, CDR2 FQGNSA. The CDR3 runs to 15 residues. V trimming: 5 bases; J trimming: 1 base; junction bases outside the gene matches: 7. CDR3 sequence reads: CASSLDRGYSYEQYF. The DNA of the CDR3 is TGTGCCAGCAGCCTCGACAGGGGCTATTCCTACGAGCAGTACTTC.

The chain carries TRBV6-2 or TRBV6-3 and TRBJ1-1; no clear D gene. This CDR3 contains 14 residues. Trimming left V 6 bases short and J 4 bases short, with 15 bases between. Germline V gives CDR1 MNHEY, CDR2 SVGEGT. The DNA for the CDR3 is TGTGCCAGCAGCCCCGGACTTGCGGGCACTGAAGCTTTCTTT. Translated, it gives CASSPGLAGTEAFF.

This clone was seen more than once but under ten times. The rearrangement uses TRBV6-5 and TRBJ1-5, with D uncertain. Germline V gives CDR1 MNHEY, CDR2 SVGAGI. Trimming cost V 4 bases and J 4 bases, with 11 bases left between them. This CDR3 comprises 14 residues. CDR3 sequence reads: CASSFLGGNQPQHF. CDR3 in DNA: TGTGCCAGCAGTTTCCTGGGAGGGAATCAGCCCCAGCATTTT.

The J gene is TRBJ2-3, the V gene TRBV6-5, with D possibly TRBD2 on 5 matching bases. From germline, CDR1 is MNHEY and CDR2 SVGAGI. The V gene lost 2 bases and the J gene lost 1 base, with 13 bases spanning the gap. The CDR3 extends over 16 amino acids. CDR3 DNA: TGTGCCAGCAGTTACGGACTCCGGGTGGGCACAGATACGCAGTATTTT. It translates to CASSYGLRVGTDTQYF.

J is TRBJ2-6 and V is TRBV9, with D perhaps being TRBD1 or TRBD2 (5 bases each). CDR3 length: 16 amino acids. Germline lookup yields CDR1 SGDLS and CDR2 YYNGEE. V dropped 4 bases and J dropped 0 bases, with 11 bases sitting between them. The CDR3 loop is CASSPLGGSGANVLTF. As DNA, the CDR3 is TGTGCCAGCAGCCCACTTGGGGGCTCTGGGGCCAACGTCCTGACTTTC.

The chain has TRBV7-2 and TRBJ1-5; D is perhaps TRBD1 (6 bases). The CDR3 runs to 15 residues. V was shortened by 5 bases and J by 2 bases, with 13 bases between the two germline ends. Germline V gene sequence: CDR1 SGHTA, CDR2 FQGNSA. The CDR3 region is CASSPPTGRNQPQHF. For the CDR3, the DNA is TGTGCCAGCAGCCCTCCGACAGGCCGCAATCAGCCCCAGCATTTT.

The rearrangement uses TRBV2 and TRBJ1-2, with a weak D call TRBD1 (5 bases). This CDR3 has 15 residues. V lost 2 bases to trimming and J lost 4 bases, with 14 bases between them. Germline CDR1 reads SNHLY; CDR2 reads FYNNEI. For the CDR3, the DNA is TGTGCCAGCAGTGAAAGGCATGGGACGTCCTATGGCTACACCTTC. This gives the protein CASSERHGTSYGYTF.

This chain links TRBV30 with TRBJ1-2; 8 bases match TRBD1. CDR1 and CDR2 (germline): GTSNPN, SVGIG (reference sequence). The V segment lost 4 bases and the J segment 3 bases; nucleotides outside the gene matches: 7. CDR3 length: 14 amino acids. The DNA of the CDR3 is TGTGCCTGGACTAAGGCGGGACAGGACTATGGCTACACCTTC. This translates into CAWTKAGQDYGYTF.